These T cell receptor beta chains were read from a single sample in a study of beta chain features in type 1 diabetes. The assay was immunoSEQ multiplex PCR, and TCRdb's table has in-frame clones only and misses some. Of 900,000 or so clones in the sample, 15% to 20% were seen once. Material for sequencing was naive CD4+ T cells from blood. The receptors here all came from a woman younger than 35 in good health. CDR3s include the opening cysteine and the closing phenylalanine or tryptophan. The D gene is left open where the match is weak. The listing skips clone size in some rows; elsewhere it reads once, few, many or a size class.

clone_size j_call cdr3_length v_call d_call cdr3_aa cdr3_nt
- TRBJ2-1 16 TRBV10-3 TRBD2 CAISDHASGRANEQFF TGTGCCATCAGTGACCACGCTAGCGGGAGGGCCAATGAGCAGTTCTTC
- TRBJ2-7 15 TRBV7-2 TRBD2 CASSLDAGANYEQYF TGTGCCAGCAGCTTAGATGCGGGAGCCAACTACGAGCAGTACTTC
few TRBJ1-2 14 TRBV7-8 - CASSLGALNYGYTF TGTGCCAGCAGCTTAGGTGCACTAAACTATGGCTACACCTTC
- TRBJ2-1 14 TRBV6-5 TRBD2 CASSLTSGYNEQFF TGTGCCAGCAGTCTGACTAGCGGGTACAATGAGCAGTTCTTC
- TRBJ2-3 17 TRBV7-2 TRBD2 CASSPRRLAGSTDTQYF TGTGCCAGCAGCCCGCGACGACTAGCGGGGAGCACAGATACGCAGTATTTT
few TRBJ2-7 16 TRBV4-2 - CASSQVSGTGEYEQYF TGTGCCAGCAGCCAAGTAAGCGGAACGGGAGAATACGAGCAGTACTTC
few TRBJ1-2 11 TRBV20-1 - CSARVRAGYTF TGCAGTGCTAGGGTCAGGGCTGGCTACACCTTC
- TRBJ1-5 17 TRBV2 TRBD1 CASSRAQGEGGNQPQHF TGTGCCAGCAGTCGCGCACAGGGGGAAGGGGGAAATCAGCCCCAGCATTTT
few TRBJ2-7 15 TRBV7-9 - CASSTGSLGPYEQYF TGTGCCAGCAGCACAGGGTCACTGGGGCCTTACGAGCAGTACTTC
- TRBJ1-1 16 TRBV10-3 - CAISKTPQEANTEAFF TGTGCCATCAGTAAAACTCCACAGGAGGCGAACACTGAAGCTTTCTTT
- TRBJ2-1 18 TRBV27 TRBD2 CASSLSPILAGGPNEQFF TGTGCCAGCAGTTTATCCCCTATTCTAGCGGGAGGGCCCAATGAGCAGTTCTTC
- TRBJ2-5 11 TRBV2 - CASRRQETQYF TGTGCCAGCAGGAGACAAGAGACCCAGTACTTC
- TRBJ2-3 13 TRBV19 - CASSSASTDTQYF TGTGCCAGTAGTTCAGCTAGCACAGATACGCAGTATTTT
- TRBJ1-1 15 TRBV5-1 - CASSLAGLGGTEAFF TGCGCCAGCAGCTTGGCTGGGCTAGGGGGGACTGAAGCTTTCTTT
- TRBJ2-5 12 TRBV7-9 - CASSTTRVTQYF TGTGCCAGCAGTACAACGAGGGTTACCCAGTACTTC
few TRBJ2-4 16 TRBV5-1 TRBD1 CASSQTGNSAKNIQYF TGCGCCAGCAGCCAGACAGGGAACTCCGCCAAAAACATTCAGTACTTC
few TRBJ1-2 13 TRBV6-6 - CASSYLSPTGYTF TGTGCCAGCAGTTACCTCAGTCCCACTGGCTACACCTTC
- TRBJ1-1 16 TRBV27 - CASSARVAGRDTEAFF TGTGCCAGCAGTGCCCGGGTCGCAGGGAGGGACACTGAAGCTTTCTTT
few TRBJ1-1 13 TRBV5-4 - CASSPDPNTEAFF TGTGCCAGCAGCCCCGACCCGAACACTGAAGCTTTCTTT
- TRBJ1-1 14 TRBV7-9 - CASSLGHPNTEAFF TGTGCCAGCAGCTTGGGTCACCCGAACACTGAAGCTTTCTTT
- TRBJ1-5 13 TRBV18 - CASTRGSRQPQHF TGTGCCAGCACCCGGGGGTCTCGTCAGCCCCAGCATTTT
few TRBJ2-1 13 TRBV5-1 - CASSLITYNEQFF TGCGCCAGCAGCTTGATCACCTACAATGAGCAGTTCTTC
few TRBJ2-5 15 TRBV11-2 TRBD1 CASRTIRDRVETQYF TGTGCCAGCAGAACAATCCGGGACAGGGTTGAGACCCAGTACTTC
few TRBJ2-1 16 TRBV7-9 - CASSGRYTGPTNEQFF TGTGCCAGCAGCGGGAGGTATACAGGGCCAACCAATGAGCAGTTCTTC
few TRBJ2-1 17 TRBV11-1 TRBD2 CASSSGTSGRAYNEQFF TGTGCCAGCAGCTCCGGGACTAGCGGGAGGGCCTACAATGAGCAGTTCTTC
few TRBJ2-2 16 TRBV7-9 - CASSLVSSSYGGELFF TGTGCCAGCAGCTTAGTGTCTAGTTCGTACGGCGGGGAGCTGTTTTTT
- TRBJ2-7 14 TRBV10-3 TRBD1 CAIKGQGQGYEQYF TGTGCCATCAAGGGACAGGGGCAAGGATACGAGCAGTACTTC
- TRBJ1-5 14 TRBV7-9 - CASSSGGSNQPQHF TGTGCCAGCAGTTCAGGCGGAAGCAATCAGCCCCAGCATTTT
- TRBJ2-7 14 TRBV18 - CASSPSQGNYEQYF TGTGCCAGCTCACCGTCCCAGGGAAACTACGAGCAGTACTTC
few TRBJ1-1 14 TRBV7-3 - CASSSGGSNTEAFF TGTGCCAGCAGCTCAGGCGGCAGCAACACTGAAGCTTTCTTT
once TRBJ1-2 17 TRBV9 TRBD1 CASSARDRDRVIYGYTF TGTGCCAGCAGCGCTAGGGACCGGGACAGGGTCATCTATGGCTACACCTTC
few TRBJ2-7 16 TRBV10-3 TRBD1 CAISARGQGESYEQYF TGTGCCATCAGTGCCCGGGGACAGGGGGAAAGCTACGAGCAGTACTTC
- TRBJ2-1 14 TRBV19 - CASSNGGIAYEQFF TGTGCCAGTAGTAATGGCGGGATCGCTTATGAGCAGTTCTTC